The clone carrying this T cell receptor beta chain was found many times. The antigen is undetermined. Deletions cut 7 bases from V and 1 base from J, with 11 bases between. The CDR3 runs to 12 residues. CDR1 and CDR2 (germline): SQVTM, ANQGSEA. These data are taken from a study of breast tumors, draining lymph nodes, adjacent tissues. The study, taken as a whole, reports: Tumor repertoires ranked between lymph nodes and nontumor tissue in diversity, with V and J gene preferences. The data were judged consistent with most tumor T cells coming from lymph node and expanding in tumor.

MiXCR was run by TCRdb on the multiplex PCR reads, yielding one entry per CDR3 protein. The sample lists around 66,000 distinct CDR3 sequences; over 40% were seen once. Material for sequencing was breast tumor tissue. The chain couples TRBV29-1 to TRBJ2-7, with a possible D match to TRBD1 (6 bases). The receptor was isolated from a female donor with breast cancer. Some clones in this sample may be carry-over from other donors' samples. CDR3 DNA: TGCAGCGCCGCTGGACAGTCCTACGAGCAGTACTTC. It yields the protein CSAAGQSYEQYF.